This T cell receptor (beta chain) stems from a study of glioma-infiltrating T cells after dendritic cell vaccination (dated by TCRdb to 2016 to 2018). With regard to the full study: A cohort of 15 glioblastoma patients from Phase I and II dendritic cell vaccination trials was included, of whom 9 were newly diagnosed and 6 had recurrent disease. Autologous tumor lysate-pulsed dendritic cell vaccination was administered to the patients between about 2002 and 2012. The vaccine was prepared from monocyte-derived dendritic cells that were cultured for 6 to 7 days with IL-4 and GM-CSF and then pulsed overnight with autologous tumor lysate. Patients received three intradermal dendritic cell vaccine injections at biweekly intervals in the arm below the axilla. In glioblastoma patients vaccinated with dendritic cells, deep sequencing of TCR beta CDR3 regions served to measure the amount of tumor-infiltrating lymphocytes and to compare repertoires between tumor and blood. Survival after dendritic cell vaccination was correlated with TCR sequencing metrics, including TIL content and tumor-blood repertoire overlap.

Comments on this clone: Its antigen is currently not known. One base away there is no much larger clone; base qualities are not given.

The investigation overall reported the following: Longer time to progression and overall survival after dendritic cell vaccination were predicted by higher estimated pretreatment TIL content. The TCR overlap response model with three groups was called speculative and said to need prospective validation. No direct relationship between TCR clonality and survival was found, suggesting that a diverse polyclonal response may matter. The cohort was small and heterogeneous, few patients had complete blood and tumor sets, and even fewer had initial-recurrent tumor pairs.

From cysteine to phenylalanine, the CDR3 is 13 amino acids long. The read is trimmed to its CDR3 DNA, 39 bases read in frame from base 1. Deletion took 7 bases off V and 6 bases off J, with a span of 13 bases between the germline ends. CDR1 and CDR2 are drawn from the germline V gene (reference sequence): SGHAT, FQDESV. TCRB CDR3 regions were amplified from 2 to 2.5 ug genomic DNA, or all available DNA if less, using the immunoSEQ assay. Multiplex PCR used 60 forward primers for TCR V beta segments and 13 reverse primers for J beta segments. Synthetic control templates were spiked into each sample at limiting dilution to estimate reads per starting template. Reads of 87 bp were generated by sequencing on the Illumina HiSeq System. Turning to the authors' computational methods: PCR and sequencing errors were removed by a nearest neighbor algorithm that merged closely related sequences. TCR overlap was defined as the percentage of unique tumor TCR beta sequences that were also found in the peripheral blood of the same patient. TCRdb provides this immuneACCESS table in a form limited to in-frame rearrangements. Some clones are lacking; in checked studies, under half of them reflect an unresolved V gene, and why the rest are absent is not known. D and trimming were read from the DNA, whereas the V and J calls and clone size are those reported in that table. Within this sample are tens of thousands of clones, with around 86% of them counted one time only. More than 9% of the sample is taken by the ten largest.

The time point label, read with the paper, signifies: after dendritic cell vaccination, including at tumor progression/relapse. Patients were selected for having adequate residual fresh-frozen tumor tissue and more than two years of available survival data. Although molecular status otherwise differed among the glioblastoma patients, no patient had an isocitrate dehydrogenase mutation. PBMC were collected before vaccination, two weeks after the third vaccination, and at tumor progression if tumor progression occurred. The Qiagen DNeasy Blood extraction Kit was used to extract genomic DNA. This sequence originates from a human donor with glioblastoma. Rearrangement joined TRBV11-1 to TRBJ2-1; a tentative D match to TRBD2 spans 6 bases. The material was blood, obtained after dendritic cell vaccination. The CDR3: CASKRDSGNEQFF. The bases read TGTGCCAGCAAACGGGACTCCGGCAATGAGCAGTTCTTC.